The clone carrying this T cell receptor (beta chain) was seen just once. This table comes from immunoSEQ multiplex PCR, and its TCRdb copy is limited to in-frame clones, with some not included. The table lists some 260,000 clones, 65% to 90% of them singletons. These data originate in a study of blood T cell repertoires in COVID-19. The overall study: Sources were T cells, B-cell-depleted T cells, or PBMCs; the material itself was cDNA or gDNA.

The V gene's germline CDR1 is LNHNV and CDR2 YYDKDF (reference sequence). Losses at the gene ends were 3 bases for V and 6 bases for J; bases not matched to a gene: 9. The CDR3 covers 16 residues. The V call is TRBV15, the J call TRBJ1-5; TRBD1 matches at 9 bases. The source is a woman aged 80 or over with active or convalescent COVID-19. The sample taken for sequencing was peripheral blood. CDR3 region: CATSSPPGQGTQPQHF. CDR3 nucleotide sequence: TGTGCCACCAGCAGTCCACCGGGACAGGGCACTCAGCCCCAGCATTTT.